This T cell receptor beta chain was captured in a study of cytomegalovirus exposure and HLA in healthy donors. The donors were in the approximately 120-subject validation cohort; that cohort was separate from the roughly 620-subject first cohort. Looked up from germline, CDR1 is SGDLS and CDR2 is YYNGEE. This CDR3 comprises 14 residues. Trimming cost V 0 bases and J 4 bases, with 9 bases left between them. Assay: immunoSEQ multiplex PCR; the TCRdb copy retains only in-frame clones and omits some. The sample holds tens of thousands of clones; approximately 96% are singletons and the top ten take approximately 1%.

This TCR was sampled from a man aged 18 to 30 in good health and CMV-seronegative. This chain links TRBV9 with TRBJ2-3, with D tentatively TRBD2 (6 bases). Sequencing was performed on PBMCs. DNA for the CDR3: TGTGCCAGCAGCGTAGACGGGAGCGCAGATACGCAGTATTTT. Residues: CASSVDGSADTQYF.